A single sample is the source of the 32 T cell receptor beta chains below, sequenced in a study of CD8 T cells in Susac syndrome. Random-hexamer reverse transcription was applied to roughly 0.5 to 1 ug RNA. Via MiXCR, TCRdb re-called the immunoSEQ multiplex PCR reads, giving one row per CDR3 protein. The sample includes about 290,000 distinct CDR3 sequences, about 91% of them seen just once. The sequenced sample was CD8+ T cells from PBMCs. These receptors came from a human donor with multiple sclerosis.

The chain links TRBV5-4 to TRBJ1-1; TRBD1 is a possible D gene (5 bases). Germline V gene lookup returns CDR1 SGHNT and CDR2 YYREEE (reference sequence). The V and J ends lost 6 bases and 9 bases respectively, with 21 bases between them. The CDR3 sequence is 14 residues long. CDR3 protein: CASTLRGDVKQAFF. DNA of the CDR3: TGTGCCAGCACGCTCCGGGGGGACGTGAAACAAGCTTTCTTT.

This sequence joins TRBV20-1 and TRBJ2-7; the match to TRBD2 covers 14 bases. This CDR3 has 15 residues. Per the germline V gene, CDR1 is DFQATT and CDR2 is SNEGSKA (reference sequence). V was clipped by 3 bases and J by 6 bases; unmatched bases: 7. The CDR3 nucleotides are TGCAGTGCTAGGCCTCCCGGGACTAGCGGGGGCGAGCAGTACTTC. It is translated as CSARPPGTSGGEQYF.

The J gene is TRBJ2-7, the V gene TRBV4-2; no definite D call. CDR1 and CDR2 from the germline V gene are LGHNA and YNFKEQ. The CDR3 extends over 15 amino acids. V gave up 3 bases and J gave up 3 bases, with 15 bases separating them. The CDR3 sequence is CASSHAETGLYEQYF. In nucleotides, the CDR3 is TGTGCCAGCAGCCACGCAGAAACCGGGCTCTACGAGCAGTACTTC.

The chain employs TRBV30 and TRBJ2-7; D unclear. CDR1 and CDR2 from the germline V gene are GTSNPN and SVGIG (reference sequence). The length of the CDR3 is 12 residues. V lost 0 bases, J lost 5 bases, and 8 bases lay in between. This chain's CDR3 is CAWSVRANEQYF. The CDR3 DNA reads TGTGCCTGGAGTGTACGGGCGAACGAGCAGTACTTC.

The rearrangement uses TRBV7-2 and TRBJ2-5; 8 bases line up with TRBD1. The ends lost 4 bases at V and 2 bases at J; junction bases unmatched: 6. This CDR3 is built from 15 residues. Germline V gene sequence: CDR1 SGHTA, CDR2 FQGNSA. The CDR3 bases are TGTGCCAGCAGCTCTCCGGGACAGGCACAAGAGACCCAGTACTTC. Translated: CASSSPGQAQETQYF.

This chain uses TRBV27 with TRBJ1-6, with D uncertain. The CDR3 totals 14 residues. Germline CDR1 MNHEY, CDR2 SMNVEV (reference sequence). Trimming cost V 6 bases and J 8 bases, with 14 bases left between them. CDR3 sequence: CASSPARGDSPLHF. In nucleotides, the CDR3 is TGTGCCAGCAGCCCCGCCAGAGGTGATTCACCCCTCCACTTT.

This clonotype was observed once. This rearrangement joins TRBV12-3 or TRBV12-4 to TRBJ1-1; 8 nucleotides align to TRBD1. The CDR3 totals 12 residues. V dropped 10 bases and J dropped 5; count of bases not matched to a gene: 6. Written as DNA, the CDR3 is TGTGCCACCGGACAGGGTGGAACTGAAGCTTTCTTT. This translates into CATGQGGTEAFF.

CDR3 bases: TGCGCCAGCAGCCAAAACCCGGGACATAGGGACGGCTACACCTTC. Protein: CASSQNPGHRDGYTF. The chain links TRBV4-3 to TRBJ1-2, with a weak D call TRBD1 (6 bases). The CDR3 consists of 15 residues. Germline V gives CDR1 LGHNA, CDR2 YSLEER. Trimming removed 2 bases from V and 8 bases from J, with 18 bases in between.

This clonotype has a handful of counts. This chain connects TRBV19 to TRBJ2-2; D call uncertain. Looked up from germline, CDR1 is LNHDA and CDR2 is SQIVND (reference sequence). This CDR3 is built from 11 residues. V lost 7 bases and J 5 bases, leaving 5 bases between the germline ends. The CDR3 nucleotides are TGTGCCAGTACCTTAACCGGGGAGCTGTTTTTT. Translation: CASTLTGELFF.

The chain links TRBV6-5 to TRBJ2-1, with 7 bases that match TRBD2. Germline-derived CDR1 and CDR2 are MNHEY and SVGAGI. CDR3 size: 15 residues. J gave up 3 bases and V 4 bases, and 6 bases lay outside the gene matches. For the CDR3, the DNA is TGTGCCAGCAGTTCATTCGGCGGGGGCTACAATGAGCAGTTCTTC. Its translation: CASSSFGGGYNEQFF.

The chain joins TRBV13 to TRBJ1-1, with 9 bases matching TRBD1. Losses at the gene ends were 4 bases for V and 4 bases for J; bases not matched to a gene: 10. The germline V gene has CDR1 PRHDT and CDR2 FYEKMQ (reference sequence). This CDR3 is built from 16 residues. CDR3 protein: CASSSLPGQGGTEAFF. The DNA for the CDR3 is TGTGCCAGCAGCTCCCTACCGGGACAGGGTGGCACTGAAGCTTTCTTT.

Here the CDR3 DNA reads TGTGCCAGCAGCCTTGGACTAGCGGGAGGGCCAGGGTACAATGAGCAGTTCTTC. Protein sequence: CASSLGLAGGPGYNEQFF. The chain joins TRBV13 to TRBJ2-1; TRBD2 matches 15 bases. Germline CDR1 and CDR2: PRHDT and FYEKMQ (reference sequence). With V trimmed by 5 bases and J by 4 bases, 9 bases remained unmatched. There are 18 residues in the CDR3.

Here the CDR3 reads CASSLDLAGGPYNEQFF. In DNA, the CDR3 is TGTGCCAGCAGCTTAGATCTAGCGGGAGGGCCCTACAATGAGCAGTTCTTC. V and J are TRBV11-2 and TRBJ2-1, with TRBD2 identical over 12 bases. The V gene end was trimmed by 0 bases and the J gene end by 2 bases; junction bases not matched to a gene: 2. The CDR3 has 17 residues. CDR1 and CDR2 (germline): SGHAT, FQNNGV.

The chain carries TRBV4-1 and TRBJ1-1, with 7 bases identical to TRBD1. The CDR3 covers 15 residues. The junction had 6 bases not matched to a gene; V was cut back by 4 bases and J by 1 base. CDR1 MGHRA and CDR2 YSYEKL come from the germline V gene. The CDR3 sequence is CASSLETGTNTEAFF. The CDR3 DNA is TGCGCCAGCAGCCTAGAGACAGGGACGAACACTGAAGCTTTCTTT.

V and J are TRBV5-4 and TRBJ2-4, with 7 bases that match TRBD2. Germline trimming cut 4 bases from V and 2 bases from J; bases unmatched to any gene: 12. This CDR3 is 17 amino acids long. Germline CDR1 SGHNT, CDR2 YYREEE (reference sequence). The CDR3 is CASSPLVGGLSKNIQYF. The CDR3 bases are TGTGCCAGCAGCCCACTGGTGGGGGGGTTATCCAAAAACATTCAGTACTTC.

The chain has TRBV23-1 and TRBJ2-3; 10 bases align to TRBD2. TRBV23-1 is placed among ORFs of uncertain function. The CDR3 sequence is 18 residues long. Trimming at V came to 2 bases and at J to 0 bases, leaving 8 bases not matched to a gene. This CDR3 is CASSQRLAGDASTDTQYF. CDR3 DNA sequence: TGCGCCAGCAGTCAAAGGCTAGCGGGGGACGCTAGCACAGATACGCAGTATTTT.

This clonotype was found once. The chain employs TRBV7-8 and TRBJ1-1; D may be TRBD1 (6 bases). The CDR3 covers 15 residues. Trimming shortened V by 5 bases and J by 4 bases, and 17 bases separated the two germline ends. Germline-derived CDR1 and CDR2 are SGHVS and FQNEAQ. The DNA of the CDR3 is TGTGCCAGCAGCCCGAGCCAGGGGATACGCACTGAAGCTTTCTTT. It encodes CASSPSQGIRTEAFF.

This chain uses TRBV5-4 with TRBJ1-2; 7 positions match TRBD1. V lost 4 bases to trimming and J lost 5 bases; unmatched junction nucleotides: 11. The CDR3 is 15 amino acids. Germline V gene sequence: CDR1 SGHNT, CDR2 YYREEE (reference sequence). CDR3 protein: CASSPRQGRGYGYTF. The DNA for the CDR3 is TGTGCCAGCAGCCCCCGACAGGGCCGGGGTTATGGCTACACCTTC.

The J gene is TRBJ1-2, the V gene TRBV27; tentatively, D is TRBD1 (6 bases). Per germline, CDR1 MNHEY and CDR2 SMNVEV (reference sequence). There are 15 residues in the CDR3. V lost 2 bases and J 4 bases, leaving 14 bases between the germline ends. The CDR3 protein is CASSLAAGAVYGYTF. The CDR3 nucleotides are TGTGCCAGCAGTTTAGCGGCAGGGGCTGTCTATGGCTACACCTTC.

This chain connects TRBV24-1 to TRBJ2-1, with a weak D call TRBD2 (6 bases). In germline, CDR1 is KGHDR, CDR2 SFDVKD. Between the trimmed V and J ends, which lost 3 bases and 0 bases, there was a span of 11 bases. The CDR3 runs to 16 residues. The CDR3 sequence is CATSDLTGDSYNEQFF. The CDR3 DNA sequence: TGTGCCACCAGTGATCTGACGGGGGACTCCTACAATGAGCAGTTCTTC.

The V gene is TRBV5-5, the J gene TRBJ2-1, with no clear D. The CDR3 consists of 16 residues. Germline lookup yields CDR1 SGHKS and CDR2 YYEKEE (reference sequence). Trimming pared 7 bases from V and 3 bases from J, leaving 20 bases between. The CDR3 DNA sequence: TGTGCCAGCCGCCCGGAAGACGCTCCTCTCTACAATGAGCAGTTCTTC. This translates into CASRPEDAPLYNEQFF.

This clonotype was found once. This sequence joins TRBV5-1 and TRBJ1-1, with D possibly matching TRBD1 (6 bases). Per germline, CDR1 SGHRS and CDR2 YFSETQ. The CDR3 consists of 15 residues. Trimming shortened V by 5 bases and J by 1 base, and 15 bases separated the two germline ends. The CDR3 is CASSPYSQGNTEAFF. DNA of the CDR3: TGCGCCAGCAGTCCTTATTCACAGGGGAACACTGAAGCTTTCTTT.

The chain joins TRBV27 to TRBJ2-1; 12 bases are a match to TRBD2. The V gene end was trimmed by 5 bases and the J gene end by 5 bases; junction bases not matched to a gene: 10. The CDR3 has 17 residues. Per the germline V gene, CDR1 is MNHEY and CDR2 is SMNVEV (reference sequence). The CDR3 DNA reads as TGTGCCAGCAGTCCTCTACTAGCGGGAGGTTCGCACAATGAGCAGTTCTTC. Its translation: CASSPLLAGGSHNEQFF.

This chain links TRBV7-2 with TRBJ1-1; D is possibly TRBD1 (5 bases). Trimming took off 1 base at V and 0 bases at J, with 9 bases between the two ends. CDR1 SGHTA and CDR2 FQGNSA come from the germline V gene. The CDR3 sequence is 15 residues long. In nucleotides, the CDR3 is TGTGCCAGCAGCTTAGTTGGGGGGATGAACACTGAAGCTTTCTTT. Residues: CASSLVGGMNTEAFF.

The chain carries TRBV24-1 and TRBJ2-7, with D hard to call. The CDR3 has 14 amino acids. V was cut by 3 bases and J by 6 bases, with 14 bases left in between. In germline, CDR1 is KGHDR, CDR2 SFDVKD. DNA for the CDR3: TGTGCCACCAGTGATCCCTTAGTACCTGGCGAGCAGTACTTC. Amino acids: CATSDPLVPGEQYF.

J is TRBJ2-1 and V is TRBV24-1; D remains unclear. CDR1 is KGHDR and CDR2 is SFDVKD in the germline V gene. The germline V and J ends were trimmed by 0 bases and 5 bases, with 10 bases remaining between them. The CDR3 length is 15 residues. CDR3 bases: TGTGCCACCAGTGATTTGTTCCGGCACGACAATGAGCAGTTCTTC. The encoded protein is CATSDLFRHDNEQFF.

The chain links TRBV27 to TRBJ2-7; no clear D. CDR1 MNHEY and CDR2 SMNVEV come from the germline V gene (reference sequence). V lost 0 bases, J lost 3 bases, and 12 bases lay in between. There are 15 residues in the CDR3. CDR3 residues: CASSLSQVGVYEQYF. Written as DNA, the CDR3 is TGTGCCAGCAGTTTATCCCAGGTTGGCGTCTACGAGCAGTACTTC.

The V gene is TRBV19, the J gene TRBJ1-5, with 8 bases aligning to TRBD1. CDR1 and CDR2 from the germline V gene are LNHDA and SQIVND (reference sequence). The CDR3 is 15 residues long. J lost 2 bases, V lost 10 bases, and 10 bases had no gene match. Here the CDR3 DNA reads TGTGCCACCAGAACAGGGGGTTACGGCAATCAGCCCCAGCATTTT. Translated, it gives CATRTGGYGNQPQHF.

This chain joins TRBV7-9 and TRBJ2-5, with a weak D call TRBD2 (5 bases). The V end lost 1 base, the J end lost 7 bases, and 10 bases lay between the germline ends. Germline assignment: CDR1 SEHNR and CDR2 FQNEAQ (reference sequence). This CDR3 is built from 13 residues. In nucleotides, the CDR3 is TGTGCCAGCAGCTTAGGGAGCCGGGGGACCCAGTACTTC. Protein sequence: CASSLGSRGTQYF.

V gene TRBV29-1 combines with J gene TRBJ2-1, with D possibly matching TRBD2 (5 bases). The CDR3 has 14 amino acids. V was cut by 0 bases and J by 6 bases, with 12 bases left in between. Germline assignment: CDR1 SQVTM and CDR2 ANQGSEA. CDR3 sequence: CSVEDGSGLNEQFF. The CDR3 coding sequence is TGCAGCGTTGAAGATGGGAGTGGTCTCAATGAGCAGTTCTTC.

The chain employs TRBV29-1 and TRBJ1-2; 9 nucleotides align to TRBD1. Germline loops: CDR1 SQVTM, CDR2 ANQGSEA. The CDR3 is made up of 15 amino acids. Trimming took 6 bases from V and 2 from J; bases not matched to a gene: 10. In DNA form, the CDR3 reads TGCAGCGTACCGACGGGACAGGGAGAAAACTATGGCTACACCTTC. This codes for CSVPTGQGENYGYTF.

This chain connects TRBV30 to TRBJ2-1; D remains unclear. V was pared by 4 bases and J by 0 bases, with 13 bases between. CDR3 length: 15 amino acids. The germline V gene encodes CDR1 GTSNPN and CDR2 SVGIG (reference sequence). The CDR3 sequence is CAWTEQSLSYNEQFF. The CDR3 region has the DNA TGTGCCTGGACGGAACAGTCCCTCTCCTACAATGAGCAGTTCTTC.